The 10 T cell receptor beta chains below come from one sample, sequenced in a study of cytomegalovirus exposure and HLA in healthy donors. The PCR contained 60 Vbeta and 13 Jbeta primers. Method: immunoSEQ multiplex PCR; TCRdb's copy keeps in-frame clones and lacks some. Here the sample spans 150,000 or so clones, around 80% being singletons. The sample consisted of PBMCs. Source of these receptors: a man between 40 and 49 years old in good health and CMV-seronegative.

This chain joins TRBV7-2 and TRBJ1-3; TRBD1 agrees at 9 bases. The J segment lost 4 bases and the V segment lost 1 base, leaving 2 bases of the junction unmatched. The CDR3 is made up of 15 amino acids. Per germline, CDR1 SGHTA and CDR2 FQGNSA. DNA of the CDR3: TGTGCCAGCAGCTTAGGGACAGGGGTCGGAAACACCATATATTTT. Protein: CASSLGTGVGNTIYF.

The rearrangement uses TRBV7-3 and TRBJ2-1; TRBD2 matches 9 bases. The CDR3 extends over 16 amino acids. With V trimmed by 1 base and J by 3 bases, 4 bases remained unmatched. The germline gives CDR1 SGHTA, CDR2 FQGTGA. The CDR3 sequence is CASSLRRTSVYNEQFF. In nucleotides, the CDR3 is TGTGCCAGCAGCTTAAGAAGGACTAGCGTCTACAATGAGCAGTTCTTC.

The chain recombines TRBV6-1 with TRBJ1-2; D is undetermined. V was cut by 1 base and J by 5 bases, with 11 bases left in between. This CDR3 region has 14 residues. Germline lookup yields CDR1 MNHNS and CDR2 SASEGT. The CDR3 here is CASSEGGSGYGYTF. The DNA for the CDR3 is TGTGCCAGCAGTGAAGGAGGCAGCGGATATGGCTACACCTTC.

The rearrangement links TRBV7-2 to TRBJ2-3, with 10 positions matching TRBD2. CDR3 length equals 18 residues. V was clipped by 1 base and J by 5 bases; unmatched bases: 12. In germline, CDR1 is SGHTA, CDR2 FQGNSA. CDR3: CASSLGGSGGPRGDTQYF. The CDR3 DNA reads TGTGCCAGCAGCTTAGGAGGTAGCGGGGGGCCTAGAGGAGATACGCAGTATTTT.

This clone was observed a single time. The rearrangement joins TRBV5-1 to TRBJ1-4; 11 bases agree with TRBD1. CDR3 length: 16 amino acids. The ends lost 4 bases at V and 7 bases at J; junction bases unmatched: 9. Per the germline V gene, CDR1 is SGHRS and CDR2 is YFSETQ. CDR3 DNA: TGCGCCAGCAGCCAAGGACAGGGGGCGAAACTTGAAAAACTGTTTTTT. Translating it yields CASSQGQGAKLEKLFF.

The V and J genes are TRBV7-9 and TRBJ2-7; TRBD1 is a possible D gene (5 bases). Deletions cut 1 base from V and 6 bases from J, with 13 bases between. This CDR3 region has 14 residues. Germline V gene sequence: CDR1 SEHNR, CDR2 FQNEAQ (reference sequence). CDR3 region: CASSLDGRASEQYF. CDR3 bases: TGTGCCAGCAGCTTAGATGGCAGGGCCAGCGAGCAGTACTTC.

CDR3 sequence: CASRLLLSSYNSPLHF. In nucleotides, the CDR3 is TGTGCCAGTAGACTCCTACTTAGCTCCTATAATTCACCCCTCCACTTT. This chain uses TRBV19 with TRBJ1-6; D remains ambiguous. Germline values: CDR1 LNHDA, CDR2 SQIVND (reference sequence). Trimming removed 6 bases at V and 0 bases at J, with 12 bases between. This CDR3 has 16 residues.

CDR3 bases: TGTGCCAGCAGTGAAGACAGGGAAGATACGCAGTATTTT. Translated, it gives CASSEDREDTQYF. The V call is TRBV6-1, the J call TRBJ2-3; perhaps TRBD1 as D (6 bases). The CDR3 covers 13 residues. Germline-derived CDR1 and CDR2 are MNHNS and SASEGT. The germline V and J ends were trimmed by 1 base and 5 bases, with 7 bases remaining between them.

The J gene is TRBJ2-7, the V gene TRBV6-6; 12 bases fit TRBD1. The length of the CDR3 is 16 residues. The V gene end was trimmed by 6 bases and the J gene end by 6 bases; junction bases not matched to a gene: 12. CDR1 and CDR2 (germline): MNHNY, SVGAGI (reference sequence). CDR3 in DNA: TGTGCCAGCAGCCCCCAAACCGGGACAGGGGGCTGCGAGCAGTACTTC. Translation gives CASSPQTGTGGCEQYF.

The gene calls are TRBV7-3 and TRBJ2-3; a possible D gene is TRBD2 (5 bases). Trimming took 5 bases from V and 2 from J, leaving 11 bases between them. Germline-derived CDR1 and CDR2 are SGHTA and FQGTGA. This CDR3 is 14 amino acids long. CDR3 DNA: TGTGCCAGCAGCCCTCGGGGTCCCACAGATACGCAGTATTTT. It specifies CASSPRGPTDTQYF.